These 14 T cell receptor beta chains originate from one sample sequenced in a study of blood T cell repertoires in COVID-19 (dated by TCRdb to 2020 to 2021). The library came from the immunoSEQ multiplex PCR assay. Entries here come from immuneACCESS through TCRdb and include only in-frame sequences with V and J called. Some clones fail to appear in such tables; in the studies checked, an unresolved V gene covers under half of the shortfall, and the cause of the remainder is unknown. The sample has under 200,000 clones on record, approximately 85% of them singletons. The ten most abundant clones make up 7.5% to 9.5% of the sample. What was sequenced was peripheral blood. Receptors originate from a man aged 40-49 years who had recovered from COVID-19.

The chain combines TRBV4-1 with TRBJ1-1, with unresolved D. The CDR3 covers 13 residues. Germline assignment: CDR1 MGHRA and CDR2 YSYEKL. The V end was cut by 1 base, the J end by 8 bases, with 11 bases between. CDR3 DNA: TGCGCCAGCAGCCAAGTTACTTCGACAGAAGCTTTCTTT. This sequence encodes CASSQVTSTEAFF.

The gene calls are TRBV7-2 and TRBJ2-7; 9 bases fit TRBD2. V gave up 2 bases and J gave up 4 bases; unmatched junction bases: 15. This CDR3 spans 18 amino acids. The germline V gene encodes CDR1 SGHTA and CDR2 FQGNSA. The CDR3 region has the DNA TGTGCCAGCAGCTTACTCATCCGCTGGCGCGGGGGGGAATACGAGCAGTACTTC. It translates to CASSLLIRWRGGEYEQYF.

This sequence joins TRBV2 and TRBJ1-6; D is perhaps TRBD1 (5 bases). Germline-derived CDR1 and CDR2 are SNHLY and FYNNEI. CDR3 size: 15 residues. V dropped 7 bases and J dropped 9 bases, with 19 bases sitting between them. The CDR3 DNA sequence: TGTGCCAGCAATAGTGGTAGAATAAGGGGTTCACCCCTCCACTTT. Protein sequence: CASNSGRIRGSPLHF.

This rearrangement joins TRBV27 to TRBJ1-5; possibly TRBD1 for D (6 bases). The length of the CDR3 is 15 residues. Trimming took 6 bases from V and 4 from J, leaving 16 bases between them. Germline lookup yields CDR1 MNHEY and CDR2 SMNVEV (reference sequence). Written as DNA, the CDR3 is TGTGCCAGCAGCCCCCGGACAGCAAATAATCAGCCCCAGCATTTT. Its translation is CASSPRTANNQPQHF.

DNA of the CDR3: TGTGCCAGCAGCTTAAGCGGGAAGGGCCCTGAGCAGTTCTTC. Encoded protein: CASSLSGKGPEQFF. The chain employs TRBV11-2 and TRBJ2-1, with 7 bases fitting TRBD2. V lost 2 bases to trimming and J lost 9 bases; unmatched junction nucleotides: 7. Looked up from germline, CDR1 is SGHAT and CDR2 is FQNNGV. The CDR3 contains 14 residues.

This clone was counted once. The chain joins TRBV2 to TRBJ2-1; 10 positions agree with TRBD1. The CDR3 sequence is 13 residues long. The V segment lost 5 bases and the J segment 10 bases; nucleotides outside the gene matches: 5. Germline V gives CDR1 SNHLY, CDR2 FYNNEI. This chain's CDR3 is CASSRQGAREQFF. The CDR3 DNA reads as TGTGCCAGCAGTCGACAGGGGGCAAGGGAGCAGTTCTTC.

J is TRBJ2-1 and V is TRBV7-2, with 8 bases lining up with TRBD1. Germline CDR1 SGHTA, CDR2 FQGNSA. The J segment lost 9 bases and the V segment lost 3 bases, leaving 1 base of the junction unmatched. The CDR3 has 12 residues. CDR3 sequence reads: CASSFGQGEQFF. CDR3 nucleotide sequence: TGTGCCAGCAGCTTTGGACAGGGTGAGCAGTTCTTC.

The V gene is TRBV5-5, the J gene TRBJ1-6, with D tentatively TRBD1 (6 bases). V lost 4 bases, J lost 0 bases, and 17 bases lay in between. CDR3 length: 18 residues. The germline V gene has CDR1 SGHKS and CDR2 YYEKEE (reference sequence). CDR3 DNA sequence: TGTGCCAGCAGCCAGGACAGCCGTTTCAGCTCCTATAATTCACCCCTCCACTTT. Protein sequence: CASSQDSRFSSYNSPLHF.

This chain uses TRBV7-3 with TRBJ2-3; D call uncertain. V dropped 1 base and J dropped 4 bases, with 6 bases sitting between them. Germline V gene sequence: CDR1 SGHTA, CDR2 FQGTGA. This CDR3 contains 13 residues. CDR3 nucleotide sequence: TGTGCCAGCAGCTTAATACTGGCAGATACGCAGTATTTT. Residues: CASSLILADTQYF.

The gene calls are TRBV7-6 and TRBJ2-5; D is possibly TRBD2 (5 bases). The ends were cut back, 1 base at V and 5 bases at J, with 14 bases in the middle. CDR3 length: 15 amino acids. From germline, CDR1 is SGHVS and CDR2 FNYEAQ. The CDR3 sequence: CASSLGGSDTETQYF. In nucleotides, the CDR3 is TGTGCCAGCAGCTTAGGGGGTAGCGATACTGAGACCCAGTACTTC.

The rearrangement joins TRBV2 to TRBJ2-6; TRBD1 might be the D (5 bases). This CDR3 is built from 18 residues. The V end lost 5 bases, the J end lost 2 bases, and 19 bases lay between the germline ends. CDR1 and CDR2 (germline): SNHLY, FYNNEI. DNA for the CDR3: TGTGCCAGCAGTTCCGGCTGGCAGGGAAGGACTGGGGCCAACGTCCTGACTTTC. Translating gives CASSSGWQGRTGANVLTF.

CDR3 loop: CASSYGTSDTQYF. CDR3 DNA: TGTGCCAGCAGTTACGGGACAAGTGATACGCAGTATTTT. The V gene is TRBV6-6, the J gene TRBJ2-3; D perhaps matches TRBD1 (6 bases). CDR1 MNHNY and CDR2 SVGAGI come from the germline V gene (reference sequence). The germline V and J ends were trimmed by 2 bases and 6 bases, with 9 bases remaining between them. CDR3 length: 13 residues.

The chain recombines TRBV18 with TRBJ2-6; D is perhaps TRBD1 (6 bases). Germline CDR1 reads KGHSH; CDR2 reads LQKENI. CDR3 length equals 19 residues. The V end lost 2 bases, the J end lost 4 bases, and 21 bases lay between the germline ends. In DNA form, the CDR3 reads TGTGCCAGCTCACCATCCGTTGGGGGCGGCTCTTCCGGGGCCAACGTCCTGACTTTC. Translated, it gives CASSPSVGGGSSGANVLTF.

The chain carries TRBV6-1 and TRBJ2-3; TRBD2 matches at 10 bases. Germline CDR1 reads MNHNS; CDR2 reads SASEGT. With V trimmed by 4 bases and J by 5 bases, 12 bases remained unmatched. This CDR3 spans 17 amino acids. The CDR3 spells CASSVALAGGPGDTQYF. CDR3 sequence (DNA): TGTGCCAGCAGTGTGGCTTTAGCGGGGGGCCCCGGAGATACGCAGTATTTT.